These T cell receptor beta chains were read from a single sample in a study of blood T cells in healthy people across ages. MiXCR was run by TCRdb on the 5' RACE reads, yielding one entry per CDR3 protein. The data show hundreds of thousands of distinct CDR3 sequences, 30% to 45% seen once. Sequencing was carried out using blood. The receptors derive from a man aged 18 to 29 in good health. CDR3s include the opening cysteine and the closing phenylalanine or tryptophan.

v_gene,CDR3aa
TRBV28,CASSSDRALTLQPQHF
TRBV20-1,CSVKSGTGGAGYTF
TRBV28,CASGFLFGTGVYEQYF
TRBV5-1,CASSGRHPSYGYTF
TRBV5-1,CASSSAQTRSVETQYF
TRBV5-1,CASSLNQGTQYF
TRBV21-1,CASSKAPGQPLNYGYTF
TRBV27,CASSAQGGTYEQYF
TRBV25-1,CASSGTGGSEHEQYF
TRBV11-2,CASSPLGPFCEQYF
TRBV2,CASIDQPGQGYQETQYF